This TCR beta chain was sequenced during a study of tumor and adjacent non-tumor tissue in lung cancer (dated by TCRdb to 2017 to 2018). For context, the study as a whole: Patients with adenocarcinoma (about 12), squamous cell carcinoma (2) and small cell lung cancer (1) were included in the cohort. For each patient, one tumor sample and one normal lung sample were taken, giving under 35 paired specimens that underwent TCRbeta CDR3 sequencing. A total of some 130,000,000 productive TCRbeta reads were generated by sequencing, corresponding to an average of approximately 4.3 million reads per sample. The study compared bulk TCRbeta repertoires from lung tumor tissue and matched distant non-tumor lung tissue of approximately 14 lung cancer patients. The roughly 15 patients were aged roughly 30 to 80 years, included around 10 men and 5 women, and had TNM stage I to III disease. Study-wide findings and limitations: The top 100 clones made up a significantly larger cumulative share of the repertoire in normal lung than in tumor tissue. Because peripheral blood was not sequenced, blood TCRbeta repertoires in the lung cancer patients of the study were not examined. Neither the sequencing platform nor unique molecular identifiers are named or mentioned anywhere in the methods. TCR diversity (inverse Simpson) was significantly higher in tumor than in normal lung tissue (roughly 430 vs 170, P = 0.0075, Mann-Whitney U test). Younger patients had significantly higher TCR diversity, and higher tumor TCR diversity was associated with shorter overall and disease-free survival. With only about 14 patients in the cohort, the authors noted that larger samples and more detailed clinical data are needed.

RNA was isolated from bulk, unsorted tissue, and RNA quality was assessed with a NanoDrop ND-1000 and an Agilent 2100. For the normal lung samples, distant non-tumor tissue was collected more than 3 cm away from the tumor edge. The donors were newly diagnosed lung cancer patients admitted for thoracic surgery in China from August to November 2014 who had not received prior chemotherapy. The study excluded patients who had received radiotherapy or chemotherapy before or who had another cancer at the same time. Pieces of surgical tissue measuring about 1-2.1 cm3 were kept in RNAlater solution and held at -80 degrees C until needed. Library generation was performed with multiplex PCR. The reads were generated on an Illumina HiSeq 2500. TCRbeta libraries were built by three rounds of nested PCR using primers (Table S4), following protocols modified from ARM-PCR. PCR products of 200-500 bp were gel-excised and purified with the QIAquick gel extraction kit before sequencing. Turning to the authors' computational methods: Reads were cleaned with Trimmomatic, merged with FLASH into complete CDR3 sequences, and assigned to V(D)J germline segments with MiTCR. Clonal diversity was calculated as the inverse Simpson's index using VDJtools. Productive reads were defined as in-frame sequences without a premature stop codon. TCRdb handled the public reads itself, with Q25 trimming in fastp and clone calling in MiXCR, and kept productive beta chains. Identical CDR3 proteins give one entry, which carries the most common genes and DNA. The authors' filters were not applied to this entry. The sample contains some 100,000 distinct CDR3 sequences, about 65% of them found a single time. 15% to 20% of the sample belongs to the ten largest clones.

Counted from cysteine to phenylalanine, this CDR3 has 15 amino acids. The entry retains the CDR3 DNA only, 45 bases that are in frame from base 1. CDR1 and CDR2, per the germline V gene (reference sequence), are SEHNR and FQNEAQ. As concerns this clonotype: No cognate antigen has been identified for it. At one of its ends the junction is not consistent with the germline gene, which may arise from a read error.

This receptor was taken from a man in his sixties with non-small cell lung cancer. Sequenced sample: distant non-tumor lung tissue. The sequence is built from TRBV7-9 and TRBJ2-5; TRBD1 fits 11 bases in the junction. The CDR3 amino acid sequence is: CASSSDRGLGETRYF. The nucleotide sequence reads TGTGCCAGCAGCTCGGACAGGGGGCTAGGAGAGACCCGGTACTTC.